Detailed here is one TCR beta chain. The data were taken from a study of blood T cell repertoires in COVID-19. Turning to the study itself: Samples representing acute and convalescent COVID-19 were sourced from the United States, Italy and Spain. T cells, B-cell-depleted T cells, or PBMCs provided the cDNA or gDNA that served as material.

There are 17 residues in the CDR3. V trimming: 3 bases; J trimming: 5 bases; junction bases outside the gene matches: 11. Germline V gives CDR1 SGHTA, CDR2 FQGNSA. As processed by the authors: Estimated nucleated cell counts came from reference gene primer amplification. Produced via immunoSEQ multiplex PCR; TCRdb's table is partial and in-frame only. V, J and clone size are taken as reported in that table, and D and trimming were inferred from the DNA itself. This sample yields roughly 250,000 clones, of which around four fifths are seen a single time; under 15% belongs to the top ten. Sample: peripheral blood. The source is a woman in her sixties or seventies with active or convalescent COVID-19. V gene TRBV7-2 combines with J gene TRBJ2-2, with TRBD2 identical over 8 bases. The CDR3 bases are TGTGCCAGCAGCTTTCCTGGAGCGGGGGTTTGGACCGGGGAGCTGTTTTTT. Translating gives CASSFPGAGVWTGELFF.